The rows below give T cell receptor beta chains drawn from one sample of a study of T cells in Graves' hyperthyroidism and ophthalmopathy. MiXCR was run by TCRdb on the multiplex PCR reads, yielding one entry per CDR3 protein. The sample consists of more than 500,000 distinct CDR3 sequences, around 46% of them appearing once. Sequenced material: peripheral blood or thyroid tissue (not recorded which). All receptors come from an adult woman with Graves' disease, either hyperthyroidism or ophthalmopathy (not recorded which). CDR3s include the opening cysteine and the closing phenylalanine or tryptophan. Each record gives: V gene, D gene, clone size, J gene, CDR3 protein, CDR3 DNA. A D gene is named only where the DNA matches it firmly. Where a row states a size, it is once, few, many or the class of an expanded clone; other rows omit it.

v_call: TRBV7-2
d_call: NA
clone_size: NA
j_call: TRBJ1-4
cdr3_aa: CASSFTAANEKLFF
cdr3_nt: TGTGCCAGCAGCTTCACAGCAGCTAATGAAAAACTGTTTTTT

v_call: TRBV6-6
d_call: TRBD2
clone_size: NA
j_call: TRBJ2-7
cdr3_aa: CASESGRALFGEQYF
cdr3_nt: TGTGCCAGCGAAAGCGGGAGGGCCCTTTTCGGCGAGCAGTACTTC

v_call: TRBV29-1
d_call: NA
clone_size: NA
j_call: TRBJ1-1
cdr3_aa: CSVVGRSTEAFF
cdr3_nt: TGCAGCGTTGTCGGCCGCAGCACTGAAGCTTTCTTT

v_call: TRBV7-9
d_call: NA
clone_size: NA
j_call: TRBJ2-2
cdr3_aa: CASSSLGLPAGTGELFF
cdr3_nt: TGTGCCAGCAGCTCACTCGGGCTTCCCGCGGGGACCGGGGAGCTGTTTTTT

v_call: TRBV7-2
d_call: NA
clone_size: once
j_call: TRBJ2-5
cdr3_aa: CASSQTAGLGEETQYF
cdr3_nt: TGTGCCAGCAGCCAAACCGCAGGGCTGGGAGAAGAGACCCAGTACTTC

v_call: TRBV15
d_call: TRBD1
clone_size: many
j_call: TRBJ1-5
cdr3_aa: CATSPGTVSNQPQHF
cdr3_nt: TGTGCCACCAGTCCCGGGACAGTTAGCAATCAGCCCCAGCATTTT

v_call: TRBV5-5
d_call: NA
clone_size: many
j_call: TRBJ2-7
cdr3_aa: CASSSLPRGGSYEQYF
cdr3_nt: TGTGCCAGCAGCTCTCTACCACGTGGAGGGTCCTACGAGCAGTACTTC

v_call: TRBV5-1
d_call: NA
clone_size: many
j_call: TRBJ2-7
cdr3_aa: CASTRGGGTSYEQYF
cdr3_nt: TGCGCCAGCACCCGAGGGGGCGGGACCTCCTACGAGCAGTACTTC

v_call: TRBV24-1
d_call: NA
clone_size: NA
j_call: TRBJ1-4
cdr3_aa: CASSSGGGFEKLFF
cdr3_nt: TGTGCCAGCAGTTCCGGGGGGGGGTTCGAAAAACTGTTTTTT

v_call: TRBV11-2
d_call: TRBD2
clone_size: many
j_call: TRBJ2-7
cdr3_aa: CASSLVAGGSYEQYF
cdr3_nt: TGTGCCAGCAGCTTAGTAGCGGGAGGCTCCTACGAGCAGTACTTC

v_call: TRBV27
d_call: NA
clone_size: few
j_call: TRBJ2-7
cdr3_aa: CASSWDTSYEQYF
cdr3_nt: TGTGCCAGCAGTTGGGACACCTCCTACGAGCAGTACTTC

v_call: TRBV6-6
d_call: NA
clone_size: NA
j_call: TRBJ2-5
cdr3_aa: CASSDLTRGEETQYF
cdr3_nt: TGTGCCAGCAGTGACCTAACTAGGGGTGAAGAGACCCAGTACTTC

v_call: TRBV9
d_call: TRBD2
clone_size: once
j_call: TRBJ2-5
cdr3_aa: CASSVTGLAGEESETQYF
cdr3_nt: TGTGCCAGCAGCGTGACGGGACTAGCGGGAGAAGAGTCAGAGACCCAGTACTTC

v_call: TRBV28
d_call: NA
clone_size: few
j_call: TRBJ2-5
cdr3_aa: CASRRRGMQETQYF
cdr3_nt: TGTGCCAGCAGACGCAGGGGAATGCAAGAGACCCAGTACTTC

v_call: TRBV6-6
d_call: NA
clone_size: NA
j_call: TRBJ1-2
cdr3_aa: CASSYAGKGGLLYTNYGYTF
cdr3_nt: TGTGCCAGCAGTTACGCGGGTAAAGGAGGGCTTCTCTATACTAACTATGGCTACACCTTC